This T cell receptor (beta chain) was profiled in a study of blood T cells in healthy people across ages. This clonotype turned up a few times. The germline V gene has CDR1 KGHDR and CDR2 SFDVKD. This CDR3 has 13 residues. For the second PCR, which ran for about 7 to 11 cycles, a sample-barcoded 5' primer and a J-beta primer mix were used. MiXCR, run by TCRdb on the 5' RACE reads, gives a single entry per CDR3 protein. The sample has under 700,000 distinct CDR3 sequences, about 25% seen once; the top ten hold 8.7%. This same sample was also taken into another study, of T cells of mothers and their children.

The TCR comes from a boy aged 5-17 years in good health. The sequenced material came from blood. The chain combines TRBV24-1 with TRBJ2-5; 7 bases align to TRBD2. Near its end, the DNA agrees better with TRBJ2-1, so the J call may be wrong. The CDR3 bases are TGTGCCACCACTGCGCGGGAGAGGAATGAGCAGTTCTTC. Its protein product is CATTARERNEQFF.